This is a list of T cell receptor beta chains from one sample in a study of graft-versus-host responses after intestinal transplantation. Antigen specificity for these receptors is unknown. Only in-frame clones appear in the TCRdb table, and some are missing; sequencing was by immunoSEQ multiplex PCR. The top ten clones hold more than 0.095% of a sample with tens of thousands of clones, around 91% of them seen once. Sequenced material: unstimulated CD4+ T cells sorted from spleen or lymph node cells, taken before intestinal transplant. All receptors derive from a human donor who received an intestinal transplant. CDR3s include the opening cysteine and the closing phenylalanine or tryptophan. A D gene is named only where the DNA matches it firmly. Rows may omit the clone size; those that give it use once, few, many or a size class.

clone_size: .
v_call: TRBV10-3
j_call: TRBJ1-1
d_call: .
cdr3_aa: CAISEEEAHTEAFF
cdr3_nt: TGTGCCATCAGTGAGGAGGAGGCGCACACTGAAGCTTTCTTT

clone_size: .
v_call: TRBV29-1
j_call: TRBJ2-3
d_call: .
cdr3_aa: CSVERGGEYTQYF
cdr3_nt: TGCAGCGTTGAAAGAGGTGGAGAGTATACGCAGTATTTT

clone_size: .
v_call: TRBV23-1
j_call: TRBJ1-5
d_call: .
cdr3_aa: CASNPLGLLDNQPQHF
cdr3_nt: TGCGCCAGCAATCCACTGGGGCTACTCGATAATCAGCCCCAGCATTTT

clone_size: .
v_call: TRBV10-3
j_call: TRBJ2-3
d_call: TRBD2
cdr3_aa: CAISESPPAGGSTDTQYF
cdr3_nt: TGTGCCATCAGTGAGTCTCCCCCAGCGGGGGGAAGCACAGATACGCAGTATTTT

clone_size: .
v_call: TRBV7-2
j_call: TRBJ2-1
d_call: .
cdr3_aa: CASSLARDYNEQFF
cdr3_nt: TGTGCCAGCAGCTTAGCGAGAGACTACAATGAGCAGTTCTTC

clone_size: once
v_call: TRBV19
j_call: TRBJ2-5
d_call: .
cdr3_aa: CASSIAAGGETQYF
cdr3_nt: TGTGCCAGTAGTATAGCGGCGGGTGGGGAGACCCAGTACTTC

clone_size: .
v_call: TRBV7-2
j_call: TRBJ1-1
d_call: .
cdr3_aa: CASKGGRGNTEAFF
cdr3_nt: TGTGCCAGCAAGGGGGGGCGGGGGAACACTGAAGCTTTCTTT

clone_size: .
v_call: TRBV19
j_call: TRBJ2-7
d_call: .
cdr3_aa: CATTKTGTHYEQYF
cdr3_nt: TGTGCCACCACTAAAACCGGGACACACTACGAGCAGTACTTC

clone_size: .
v_call: TRBV21-1
j_call: TRBJ2-7
d_call: .
cdr3_aa: CASSSNRGREQYF
cdr3_nt: TGTGCCAGCAGCAGTAACAGGGGGAGGGAGCAGTACTTC

clone_size: .
v_call: TRBV7-2
j_call: TRBJ2-3
d_call: TRBD2
cdr3_aa: CASSLQLATDTQYF
cdr3_nt: TGTGCCAGCAGCCTCCAACTAGCGACAGATACGCAGTATTTT

clone_size: .
v_call: TRBV11-2
j_call: TRBJ2-7
d_call: .
cdr3_aa: CASSLAPLYEQYF
cdr3_nt: TGTGCCAGCAGCTTAGCCCCTTTGTACGAGCAGTACTTC

clone_size: .
v_call: TRBV5-8
j_call: TRBJ2-2
d_call: TRBD2
cdr3_aa: CASSLIRGGSDTGELFF
cdr3_nt: TGTGCCAGCAGCTTGATTCGCGGGGGAAGCGACACCGGGGAGCTGTTTTTT

clone_size: .
v_call: TRBV20-1
j_call: TRBJ2-3
d_call: .
cdr3_aa: CSATFTDTQYF
cdr3_nt: TGCAGTGCTACCTTCACAGATACGCAGTATTTT

clone_size: .
v_call: TRBV7-6
j_call: TRBJ1-2
d_call: .
cdr3_aa: CASSSDSNYGYTF
cdr3_nt: TGTGCCAGCAGCTCAGACAGTAACTATGGCTACACCTTC

clone_size: .
v_call: TRBV19
j_call: TRBJ1-2
d_call: TRBD1
cdr3_aa: CASSITGTGSLRIGYTF
cdr3_nt: TGTGCCAGTAGTATCACCGGGACAGGTTCTCTTAGGATAGGCTACACCTTC

clone_size: .
v_call: TRBV29-1
j_call: TRBJ2-7
d_call: TRBD1
cdr3_aa: CSVIGGQGADEQYF
cdr3_nt: TGCAGCGTAATAGGGGGACAGGGGGCGGATGAGCAGTACTTC

clone_size: .
v_call: TRBV5-4
j_call: TRBJ2-1
d_call: .
cdr3_aa: CASSLGTEYNEQFF
cdr3_nt: TGTGCCAGCAGCTTGGGTACAGAATACAATGAGCAGTTCTTC

clone_size: .
v_call: TRBV7-8
j_call: TRBJ1-6
d_call: .
cdr3_aa: CASRPRRGDSPLHF
cdr3_nt: TGTGCCAGCAGACCACGGAGGGGTGATTCACCCCTCCACTTT

clone_size: .
v_call: TRBV4-3
j_call: TRBJ2-1
d_call: .
cdr3_aa: CASSQGGASYNEQFF
cdr3_nt: TGCGCCAGCAGCCAGGGGGGGGCCTCCTACAATGAGCAGTTCTTC

clone_size: .
v_call: TRBV6-5
j_call: TRBJ1-2
d_call: .
cdr3_aa: CASGTGNYGYTF
cdr3_nt: TGTGCCAGCGGCACAGGGAACTATGGCTACACCTTC

clone_size: .
v_call: TRBV7-2
j_call: TRBJ2-5
d_call: TRBD2
cdr3_aa: CASSLTLGTGGAETQYF
cdr3_nt: TGTGCCAGCAGCTTGACCCTCGGGACGGGGGGTGCGGAGACCCAGTACTTC

clone_size: .
v_call: TRBV2
j_call: TRBJ1-2
d_call: TRBD1
cdr3_aa: CASSSQGRYGYTF
cdr3_nt: TGTGCCAGCAGTTCACAGGGGCGCTATGGCTACACCTTC

clone_size: .
v_call: TRBV30
j_call: TRBJ1-3
d_call: .
cdr3_aa: CAWSLTGSGNTIYF
cdr3_nt: TGTGCCTGGAGCCTCACGGGGTCAGGAAACACCATATATTTT

clone_size: .
v_call: TRBV7-6
j_call: TRBJ2-1
d_call: .
cdr3_aa: CASSLVGTPYNEQFF
cdr3_nt: TGTGCCAGCAGCTTAGTGGGGACACCTTACAATGAGCAGTTCTTC

clone_size: .
v_call: TRBV7-2
j_call: TRBJ2-6
d_call: TRBD1
cdr3_aa: CASGTGSGANVLTF
cdr3_nt: TGTGCCAGCGGGACAGGTTCTGGGGCCAACGTCCTGACTTTC

clone_size: .
v_call: TRBV25-1
j_call: TRBJ2-2
d_call: .
cdr3_aa: CASSDKKGVTGELFF
cdr3_nt: TGTGCCAGCAGTGACAAGAAGGGGGTCACCGGGGAGCTGTTTTTT

clone_size: .
v_call: TRBV4-3
j_call: TRBJ1-4
d_call: .
cdr3_aa: CASSQDEYGKLFF
cdr3_nt: TGCGCCAGCAGCCAAGATGAGTACGGGAAACTGTTTTTT

clone_size: .
v_call: TRBV5-6
j_call: TRBJ1-2
d_call: .
cdr3_aa: CASSLVTGDGYTF
cdr3_nt: TGTGCCAGCAGCTTGGTTACGGGTGATGGCTACACCTTC

clone_size: .
v_call: TRBV5-5
j_call: TRBJ2-4
d_call: .
cdr3_aa: CASRPGSLAKNIQYF
cdr3_nt: TGTGCCAGCAGACCAGGAAGTCTAGCCAAAAACATTCAGTACTTC

clone_size: once
v_call: TRBV11-3
j_call: TRBJ1-3
d_call: TRBD1
cdr3_aa: CASSLEVTGGSGNTIYF
cdr3_nt: TGTGCCAGCAGCTTAGAGGTGACAGGGGGAAGTGGAAACACCATATATTTT

clone_size: .
v_call: TRBV5-1
j_call: TRBJ2-7
d_call: .
cdr3_aa: CASSGRENARGEQYF
cdr3_nt: TGCGCCAGCAGCGGACGGGAGAACGCCCGTGGGGAGCAGTACTTC

clone_size: .
v_call: TRBV4-1
j_call: TRBJ1-1
d_call: .
cdr3_aa: CASSQDPEGAFF
cdr3_nt: TGCGCCAGCAGCCAAGATCCGGAGGGAGCTTTCTTT

clone_size: .
v_call: TRBV11-2
j_call: TRBJ2-5
d_call: .
cdr3_aa: CASRGRLGETQYF
cdr3_nt: TGTGCCAGCAGGGGGCGCTTGGGAGAGACCCAGTACTTC

clone_size: .
v_call: TRBV27
j_call: TRBJ1-4
d_call: .
cdr3_aa: CASSRPVGGNEKLFF
cdr3_nt: TGTGCCAGCAGCCGACCCGTTGGGGGCAACGAAAAACTGTTTTTT

clone_size: few
v_call: TRBV6-1
j_call: TRBJ2-7
d_call: .
cdr3_aa: CASSERGFGQGSF
cdr3_nt: .

clone_size: .
v_call: TRBV30
j_call: TRBJ1-2
d_call: .
cdr3_aa: CAWSVQGADPKAGYTF
cdr3_nt: TGTGCCTGGAGTGTACAAGGGGCCGACCCTAAGGCTGGCTACACCTTC

clone_size: .
v_call: TRBV29-1
j_call: TRBJ2-7
d_call: .
cdr3_aa: CSVEVRPIDRDIDTYEQYF
cdr3_nt: TGCAGCGTTGAAGTTCGCCCAATTGACCGGGACATTGATACCTACGAGCAGTACTTC

clone_size: .
v_call: TRBV7-9
j_call: TRBJ2-7
d_call: TRBD1
cdr3_aa: CASSLGWTGTYEQYF
cdr3_nt: TGTGCCAGCAGCTTAGGTTGGACAGGGACCTACGAGCAGTACTTC

clone_size: .
v_call: TRBV7-2
j_call: TRBJ2-2
d_call: TRBD2
cdr3_aa: CASRGGSTGELFF
cdr3_nt: TGTGCCAGCAGGGGCGGGAGCACCGGGGAGCTGTTTTTT

clone_size: .
v_call: TRBV6-1
j_call: TRBJ2-7
d_call: .
cdr3_aa: CASGRTDMTYEQYF
cdr3_nt: TGTGCCAGCGGCCGGACAGATATGACCTACGAGCAGTACTTC

clone_size: few
v_call: TRBV2
j_call: TRBJ1-1
d_call: .
cdr3_aa: CASSERRNTEAFF
cdr3_nt: TGTGCCAGCAGTGAAAGGAGGAACACTGAAGCTTTCTTT

clone_size: .
v_call: TRBV19
j_call: TRBJ1-1
d_call: TRBD1
cdr3_aa: CASSRQGRLNTEAFF
cdr3_nt: TGTGCCAGTAGCCGACAGGGGCGGTTGAACACTGAAGCTTTCTTT

clone_size: .
v_call: TRBV19
j_call: TRBJ1-1
d_call: .
cdr3_aa: CASTRGFVNTEAFF
cdr3_nt: TGTGCCAGTACAAGGGGTTTCGTGAACACTGAAGCTTTCTTT

clone_size: .
v_call: TRBV11-3
j_call: TRBJ2-3
d_call: TRBD2
cdr3_aa: CASSPLVGGLGFGTDTQYF
cdr3_nt: TGTGCCAGCAGCCCACTAGTCGGGGGGTTGGGGTTCGGCACAGATACGCAGTATTTT

clone_size: .
v_call: TRBV2
j_call: TRBJ1-1
d_call: .
cdr3_aa: CASEGERGGEAFF
cdr3_nt: TGTGCCAGCGAGGGCGAGCGGGGCGGTGAAGCTTTCTTT

clone_size: .
v_call: TRBV7-2
j_call: TRBJ1-5
d_call: .
cdr3_aa: CASSSRANQPQHF
cdr3_nt: TGTGCCAGCAGCTCCAGGGCCAATCAGCCCCAGCATTTT

clone_size: .
v_call: TRBV25-1
j_call: TRBJ2-7
d_call: .
cdr3_aa: CASSEWGRTYEQYF
cdr3_nt: TGTGCCAGCAGTGAATGGGGGAGGACCTACGAGCAGTACTTC

clone_size: .
v_call: TRBV7-2
j_call: TRBJ1-1
d_call: TRBD1
cdr3_aa: CASSSDRAGRAFF
cdr3_nt: TGTGCCAGCAGCTCGGACAGGGCGGGGAGAGCTTTCTTT

clone_size: .
v_call: TRBV19
j_call: TRBJ2-5
d_call: .
cdr3_aa: CASRRSGNQETQYF
cdr3_nt: TGTGCCAGTAGGAGGAGCGGAAATCAAGAGACCCAGTACTTC

clone_size: .
v_call: TRBV7-2
j_call: TRBJ2-7
d_call: .
cdr3_aa: CASSRGTASSYEQYF
cdr3_nt: TGTGCCAGCAGCCGCGGAACTGCGAGCTCCTACGAGCAGTACTTC

clone_size: .
v_call: TRBV5-1
j_call: TRBJ2-3
d_call: .
cdr3_aa: CASSEGRADTQYF
cdr3_nt: TGCGCCAGCAGCGAAGGGCGGGCAGATACGCAGTATTTT

clone_size: .
v_call: TRBV7-2
j_call: TRBJ1-2
d_call: TRBD1
cdr3_aa: CASSPKTGGYGYTF
cdr3_nt: TGTGCCAGCAGCCCAAAGACAGGGGGCTATGGCTACACCTTC

clone_size: .
v_call: TRBV7-2
j_call: TRBJ1-5
d_call: .
cdr3_aa: CASSLARDQPQHF
cdr3_nt: TGTGCCAGCAGCTTAGCGCGAGATCAGCCCCAGCATTTT

clone_size: .
v_call: TRBV7-9
j_call: TRBJ2-7
d_call: TRBD1
cdr3_aa: CASSSQGALSSYEQYF
cdr3_nt: TGTGCCAGCAGCTCTCAGGGGGCCTTAAGCTCCTACGAGCAGTACTTC

clone_size: .
v_call: TRBV5-1
j_call: TRBJ2-3
d_call: TRBD2
cdr3_aa: CASSLAGGGADTQYF
cdr3_nt: TGCGCCAGCAGCTTGGCGGGCGGGGGTGCAGATACGCAGTATTTT

clone_size: .
v_call: TRBV5-6
j_call: TRBJ2-1
d_call: TRBD2
cdr3_aa: CASSLVRGGSNEQFF
cdr3_nt: TGTGCCAGCAGCTTGGTTCGGGGGGGCAGCAATGAGCAGTTCTTC

clone_size: .
v_call: TRBV4-3
j_call: TRBJ2-7
d_call: TRBD2
cdr3_aa: CASSQQLAGAPSSYEQYF
cdr3_nt: TGCGCCAGCAGCCAACAACTAGCGGGGGCCCCTAGCTCCTACGAGCAGTACTTC

clone_size: .
v_call: TRBV11-2
j_call: TRBJ1-1
d_call: .
cdr3_aa: CASSFLGVNTEAFF
cdr3_nt: TGTGCCAGCAGCTTCCTAGGGGTGAACACTGAAGCTTTCTTT

clone_size: .
v_call: TRBV19
j_call: TRBJ1-1
d_call: TRBD1
cdr3_aa: CASSTGQGSVRNTEAFF
cdr3_nt: TGTGCCAGTAGTACGGGACAGGGAAGTGTGAGGAACACTGAAGCTTTCTTT

clone_size: .
v_call: TRBV4-3
j_call: TRBJ1-2
d_call: .
cdr3_aa: CASSQDARGLGYTF
cdr3_nt: TGCGCCAGCAGCCAAGATGCCAGGGGATTAGGCTACACCTTC